These 30 T cell receptor beta chains were all obtained from the same sample, sequenced in a study of cytomegalovirus exposure and HLA in healthy donors. The PCR was carried out with 60 Vbeta primers and 13 Jbeta primers. Data came from immunoSEQ multiplex PCR; TCRdb stores just in-frame clones and leaves some out. The sample lists about 110,000 clones, around three quarters seen once, with roughly 3.5% in the top ten. The sequenced material came from PBMCs. These receptors all stem from a human donor in good health.

This chain uses TRBV9 with TRBJ2-7, with 8 bases identical to TRBD2. The V and J ends lost 0 bases and 6 bases, in that order; junction bases with no gene match: 8. The CDR3 spans 15 residues. Per the germline V gene, CDR1 is SGDLS and CDR2 is YYNGEE. CDR3 protein: CASSVGEGRGGEQYF. The CDR3 DNA is TGTGCCAGCAGCGTAGGAGAGGGTCGGGGGGGCGAGCAGTACTTC. The full variable domain, rest sourced from reference TRBV9 and TRBJ2-7, is DSGVTQTPKHLITATGQRVTLRCSPRSGDLSVYWYQQSLDQGLQFLIQYYNGEERAKGNILERFSAQQFPDLHSELNLSSLELGDSALYFCASSVGEGRGGEQYFGPGTRLTVT.

The chain uses TRBV2 and TRBJ1-5; 8 bases line up with TRBD1. V was pared by 6 bases and J by 4 bases, with 8 bases of the junction left unmatched. The CDR3 spans 15 residues. In germline, CDR1 is SNHLY, CDR2 FYNNEI. The CDR3 protein is CASSDQNRGNQPQHF. CDR3 coding DNA: TGTGCCAGCAGCGACCAAAACAGGGGGAATCAGCCCCAGCATTTT.

The chain links TRBV19 to TRBJ2-7; D unclear. Trimming removed 2 bases at V and 1 base at J, with 6 bases between. CDR1 LNHDA and CDR2 SQIVND come from the germline V gene (reference sequence). CDR3 size: 13 residues. The CDR3 nucleotides read TGTGCCAGTAGTATAAACTTATCCTACGAGCAGTACTTC. Residues: CASSINLSYEQYF.

V and J are TRBV6-6 and TRBJ1-1; a weak D match, TRBD1 (5 bases). This CDR3 spans 14 amino acids. V was shortened by 4 bases and J by 2 bases, with 11 bases between the two germline ends. The germline CDR1 and CDR2 sequences are MNHNY and SVGAGI (reference sequence). CDR3: CASSLGGSNTEAFF. The CDR3 region has the DNA TGTGCCAGCAGTTTGGGGGGGTCAAACACTGAAGCTTTCTTT.

This sequence joins TRBV10-1 and TRBJ2-3; D might be TRBD2 (6 bases). Per germline, CDR1 WNHNN and CDR2 SYGVQD (reference sequence). The V gene lost 5 bases and the J gene lost 3 bases, with 15 bases spanning the gap. This CDR3 is built from 15 residues. The DNA for the CDR3 is TGCGCCAGCAGTCCTCTTTCGGGAGCGACAGATACGCAGTATTTT. It is translated as CASSPLSGATDTQYF.

The chain employs TRBV15 and TRBJ2-5; 9 bases line up with TRBD2. Trimming took 0 bases from V and 4 from J; bases not matched to a gene: 15. Germline lookup yields CDR1 LNHNV and CDR2 YYDKDF (reference sequence). The CDR3 is 19 amino acids. This CDR3 reads CATSRDLAGVRFGAETQYF. The CDR3 coding sequence is TGTGCCACCAGCAGAGATTTAGCGGGAGTACGATTTGGGGCAGAGACCCAGTACTTC. The variable domain in full, with the rest retrieved from reference TRBV15 and TRBJ2-5, is DAMVIQNPRYQVTQFGKPVTLSCSQTLNHNVMYWYQQKSSQAPKLLFHYYDKDFNNEADTPDNFQSRRPNTSFCFLDIRSPGLGDTAMYLCATSRDLAGVRFGAETQYFGPGTRLLVL.

The chain has TRBV5-4 and TRBJ2-7; 7 bases map to TRBD2. Germline V gene lookup returns CDR1 SGHNT and CDR2 YYREEE (reference sequence). The trim removed 4 bases at V and 2 bases at J, leaving 9 bases unmatched. The CDR3 has 15 amino acids. CDR3 nucleotides: TGTGCCAGCAGCCACGGGGGGACCCGGACCTACGAGCAGTACTTC. Amino acid sequence: CASSHGGTRTYEQYF. The full variable domain, with the rest looked up from reference TRBV5-4 and TRBJ2-7, is ETGVTQSPTHLIKTRGQQVTLRCSSQSGHNTVSWYQQALGQGPQFIFQYYREEENGRGNFPPRFSGLQFPNYSSELNVNALELDDSALYLCASSHGGTRTYEQYFGPGTRLTVT.

This clone was seen only a few times. J is TRBJ2-3 and V is TRBV7-6; TRBD2 matches at 15 bases. J lost 4 bases, V lost 1 base, and 9 bases had no gene match. The CDR3 runs 19 residues. Germline V gene lookup returns CDR1 SGHVS and CDR2 FNYEAQ. Here the CDR3 reads CASSLGTSGRASGADTQYF. The DNA for the CDR3 is TGTGCCAGCAGCTTAGGGACTAGCGGGAGGGCCTCAGGTGCAGATACGCAGTATTTT.

V is TRBV5-4 and J is TRBJ2-1; TRBD2 aligns across 7 bases. This CDR3 is built from 16 residues. Per germline, CDR1 SGHNT and CDR2 YYREEE (reference sequence). Unmatched junction bases numbered 7, after V lost 1 base and J lost 3 bases. CDR3 protein: CASSLKVLADYNEQFF. CDR3 DNA: TGTGCCAGCAGCTTGAAGGTCCTAGCGGACTACAATGAGCAGTTCTTC.

The genes are TRBV2 and TRBJ1-2, with TRBD1 as a possible D gene (5 bases). The length of the CDR3 is 15 residues. CDR1 is SNHLY, CDR2 FYNNEI, per germline. V lost 7 bases and J lost 6, with 21 bases in between. CDR3 loop: CASMERGMTRDGYTF. CDR3 nucleotides: TGTGCCAGCATGGAACGGGGCATGACTAGGGATGGCTACACCTTC.

In its sample, this clone was seen a few times. The chain uses TRBV6-6 and TRBJ2-2, with 8 nucleotides matching TRBD1. Germline CDR1 reads MNHNY; CDR2 reads SVGAGI (reference sequence). J gave up 7 bases and V 5 bases, and 9 bases lay outside the gene matches. The CDR3 consists of 15 residues. The CDR3 DNA sequence: TGTGCCAGCAGTGGCGGCAGGGGGCGAGGCGGGGAGCTGTTTTTT. This gives the protein CASSGGRGRGGELFF.

In the case of this clone: Other nucleotide sequences in the sample specify the same CDR3. The chain employs TRBV6-1 and TRBJ2-1; D perhaps matches TRBD2 (5 bases). Trimming removed 3 bases from V and 5 bases from J, with 8 bases in between. This CDR3 comprises 13 residues. CDR1 MNHNS and CDR2 SASEGT come from the germline V gene. CDR3 residues: CASSEDSHNEQFF. Written as DNA, the CDR3 is TGTGCCAGCAGTGAGGACTCTCACAATGAGCAGTTCTTC.

This clone was seen only a few times. The V call is TRBV29-1, the J call TRBJ2-1; 9 bases align to TRBD2. Trimming cost V 5 bases and J 10 bases; bases outside gene matches: 12. The CDR3 has 14 residues. Germline CDR1 is SQVTM and CDR2 is ANQGSEA. The CDR3 DNA sequence: TGCAGCGTTCGTGGGGCGGGAGGGCCGAGGGAGCAGTTCTTC. Translated: CSVRGAGGPREQFF.

With regard to this clone: Distinct nucleotide sequences in the sample also encode this CDR3. V usage is TRBV19 and J usage is TRBJ1-1, with D maybe TRBD1 (5 bases). The length of the CDR3 is 13 residues. Germline CDR1 reads LNHDA; CDR2 reads SQIVND (reference sequence). V was cut by 3 bases and J by 1 base, with 6 bases left in between. CDR3: CASSIRGNTEAFF. Here the CDR3 DNA reads TGTGCCAGTAGTATTAGGGGGAACACTGAAGCTTTCTTT. Using reference TRBV19 and TRBJ1-1 for the parts outside the CDR3, the full variable domain is DGGITQSPKYLFRKEGQNVTLSCEQNLNHDAMYWYRQDPGQGLRLIYYSQIVNDFQKGDIAEGYSVSREKKESFPLTVTSAQKNPTAFYLCASSIRGNTEAFFGQGTRLTVV.

V is TRBV29-1 and J is TRBJ1-1, with 9 bases matching TRBD1. The CDR3 runs 13 residues. The junction had 12 bases not matched to a gene; V was cut back by 5 bases and J by 11 bases. CDR1 and CDR2 (germline): SQVTM, ANQGSEA. The CDR3 DNA reads TGCAGCGTTTCGTTAGGACGGGACAGGGCTGCTTTCTTT. Translating gives CSVSLGRDRAAFF.

This chain connects TRBV28 to TRBJ2-7, with TRBD2 matching 11 bases. The CDR3 is 18 residues long. Unmatched junction bases numbered 9, after V lost 2 bases and J lost 0 bases. Germline V lookup: CDR1 MDHEN, CDR2 SYDVKM. For the CDR3, the DNA is TGTGCCAGCAGTTTACAGGTCGGTAGCGGGAGGGTCTCCTACGAGCAGTACTTC. Its protein is CASSLQVGSGRVSYEQYF.

This chain joins TRBV7-9 and TRBJ2-4; perhaps TRBD1 as D (5 bases). Trimming left V 0 bases short and J 12 bases short, with 15 bases between. This CDR3 spans 14 amino acids. CDR1 is SEHNR and CDR2 is FQNEAQ in the germline V gene (reference sequence). The CDR3 sequence is CASSLAVGIDSQYF. Written as DNA, the CDR3 is TGTGCCAGCAGCTTAGCGGTGGGTATCGACAGTCAGTACTTC.

The chain joins TRBV6-1 to TRBJ1-1; the match to TRBD1 covers 7 bases. Trimming took 0 bases from V and 0 from J; bases not matched to a gene: 10. This CDR3 is built from 18 residues. Germline V gene data show CDR1 as MNHNS and CDR2 as SASEGT. The CDR3 region is CASSEAKTGWSMNTEAFF. The CDR3 nucleotides read TGTGCCAGCAGTGAAGCTAAGACAGGGTGGTCTATGAACACTGAAGCTTTCTTT.

In regard to this clone: The conserved phenylalanine or tryptophan normally closing the CDR3 is absent here, so this likely arose from a read error. The chain combines TRBV27 with TRBJ2-2; TRBD2 agrees at 9 bases. Trimming at V came to 3 bases and at J to 5 bases, leaving 1 base not matched to a gene. In germline, CDR1 is MNHEY, CDR2 SMNVEV (reference sequence). This CDR3 has 14 residues. This chain's CDR3 is CASSLREGTGELFS. The CDR3, as DNA: TGTGCCAGCAGTTTGCGGGAGGGAACCGGGGAGCTGTTTTCT.

This clone was recorded only once. This chain uses TRBV19 with TRBJ2-4; 11 positions match TRBD2. The CDR3 has 15 residues. Germline lookup yields CDR1 LNHDA and CDR2 SQIVND (reference sequence). The junction had 6 bases not matched to a gene; V was cut back by 7 bases and J by 4 bases. CDR3 amino acids: CASTPGTSGKNIQYF. The CDR3 bases are TGTGCCAGTACCCCAGGGACTAGCGGAAAAAACATTCAGTACTTC.

This clone was observed once. J is TRBJ1-2 and V is TRBV30; TRBD1 agrees at 10 bases. The V gene end was trimmed by 7 bases and the J gene end by 7 bases; junction bases not matched to a gene: 9. Germline V gives CDR1 GTSNPN, CDR2 SVGIG (reference sequence). The CDR3 extends over 13 amino acids. The CDR3 region has the DNA TGTGCCTCCAGATCCGGGACAGGGGCTGGCTACACCTTC. As protein: CASRSGTGAGYTF.

The chain carries TRBV9 and TRBJ1-4, with D possibly being TRBD1 (5 bases). This CDR3 has 12 amino acids. Germline lookup yields CDR1 SGDLS and CDR2 YYNGEE. V lost 7 bases, J lost 7 bases, and 11 bases lay in between. This CDR3 is CASAGLGEKLFF. For the CDR3, the DNA is TGTGCCAGCGCGGGACTCGGTGAAAAACTGTTTTTT.

In its sample, this clone was seen a few times. The rearrangement uses TRBV19 and TRBJ1-1; D may be TRBD1 (6 bases). Looked up from germline, CDR1 is LNHDA and CDR2 is SQIVND (reference sequence). The CDR3 contains 14 residues. Deletions cut 1 base from V and 7 bases from J, with 13 bases between. In DNA, the CDR3 is TGTGCCAGTAGTATAGCGGGGACACATAGTGAAGCTTTCTTT. Amino acids: CASSIAGTHSEAFF.

The CDR3 sequence is CASSIGTGVYGYTF. The CDR3 DNA sequence: TGTGCCAGTAGTATAGGGACAGGGGTCTATGGCTACACCTTC. V usage is TRBV19 and J usage is TRBJ1-2, with 9 nucleotides matching TRBD1. The CDR3 covers 14 residues. The germline gives CDR1 LNHDA, CDR2 SQIVND (reference sequence). The trim removed 1 base at V and 4 bases at J, leaving 1 base unmatched.

The chain uses TRBV6-1 and TRBJ2-7, with 14 nucleotides matching TRBD2. The V segment lost 0 bases and the J segment 10 bases; nucleotides outside the gene matches: 8. Germline V gives CDR1 MNHNS, CDR2 SASEGT. The CDR3 covers 16 residues. The CDR3 nucleotides are TGTGCCAGCAGTGAAGCCCCAGGGACTAGCGGGAGACACCAGTACTTC. It encodes CASSEAPGTSGRHQYF.

The gene calls are TRBV19 and TRBJ1-1; D is unresolved. CDR1 is LNHDA, CDR2 SQIVND, per germline (reference sequence). Trimming removed 7 bases at V and 10 bases at J, with 19 bases between. The CDR3 is made up of 13 amino acids. The CDR3 sequence is CASIGQAVYGAFF. As DNA, the CDR3 is TGTGCCAGTATCGGCCAGGCCGTTTACGGAGCTTTCTTT.

This clone was detected a few times. J is TRBJ1-4 and V is TRBV4-2, with 9 bases identical to TRBD1. Germline CDR1 is LGHNA and CDR2 is YNFKEQ. This CDR3 is built from 14 residues. The J segment lost 7 bases and the V segment lost 6 bases, leaving 6 bases of the junction unmatched. CDR3 sequence (DNA): TGTGCCAGCAGACTGGACAGGGGTGGTGAAAAACTGTTTTTT. The encoded protein is CASRLDRGGEKLFF.

This sequence joins TRBV5-1 and TRBJ2-2; 7 bases align to TRBD2. CDR3 length: 15 residues. Looked up from germline, CDR1 is SGHRS and CDR2 is YFSETQ. Trimming cost V 2 bases and J 4 bases; bases outside gene matches: 5. The CDR3 loop reads CASSLTTGGTGELFF. The CDR3 DNA follows: TGCGCCAGCAGCTTAACTACGGGAGGCACCGGGGAGCTGTTTTTT.

This sequence joins TRBV6-5 and TRBJ1-2, with D possibly matching TRBD1 (5 bases). The germline V gene has CDR1 MNHEY and CDR2 SVGAGI. The CDR3 is 15 residues long. The V end was cut by 5 bases, the J end by 0 bases, with 13 bases between. The CDR3 sequence is CASSARETANYGYTF. CDR3 bases: TGTGCCAGCAGTGCCCGAGAGACAGCTAACTATGGCTACACCTTC.

The table lists this clone with a few counts. The chain employs TRBV27 and TRBJ2-2, with TRBD2 matching over 7 bases. This CDR3 is 15 amino acids long. The trim removed 3 bases at V and 6 bases at J, leaving 7 bases unmatched. CDR1 is MNHEY, CDR2 SMNVEV, per germline (reference sequence). The CDR3 sequence is CASSFSAGAPGELFF. In nucleotides, the CDR3 is TGTGCCAGCAGTTTCTCGGCGGGAGCGCCCGGGGAGCTGTTTTTT.